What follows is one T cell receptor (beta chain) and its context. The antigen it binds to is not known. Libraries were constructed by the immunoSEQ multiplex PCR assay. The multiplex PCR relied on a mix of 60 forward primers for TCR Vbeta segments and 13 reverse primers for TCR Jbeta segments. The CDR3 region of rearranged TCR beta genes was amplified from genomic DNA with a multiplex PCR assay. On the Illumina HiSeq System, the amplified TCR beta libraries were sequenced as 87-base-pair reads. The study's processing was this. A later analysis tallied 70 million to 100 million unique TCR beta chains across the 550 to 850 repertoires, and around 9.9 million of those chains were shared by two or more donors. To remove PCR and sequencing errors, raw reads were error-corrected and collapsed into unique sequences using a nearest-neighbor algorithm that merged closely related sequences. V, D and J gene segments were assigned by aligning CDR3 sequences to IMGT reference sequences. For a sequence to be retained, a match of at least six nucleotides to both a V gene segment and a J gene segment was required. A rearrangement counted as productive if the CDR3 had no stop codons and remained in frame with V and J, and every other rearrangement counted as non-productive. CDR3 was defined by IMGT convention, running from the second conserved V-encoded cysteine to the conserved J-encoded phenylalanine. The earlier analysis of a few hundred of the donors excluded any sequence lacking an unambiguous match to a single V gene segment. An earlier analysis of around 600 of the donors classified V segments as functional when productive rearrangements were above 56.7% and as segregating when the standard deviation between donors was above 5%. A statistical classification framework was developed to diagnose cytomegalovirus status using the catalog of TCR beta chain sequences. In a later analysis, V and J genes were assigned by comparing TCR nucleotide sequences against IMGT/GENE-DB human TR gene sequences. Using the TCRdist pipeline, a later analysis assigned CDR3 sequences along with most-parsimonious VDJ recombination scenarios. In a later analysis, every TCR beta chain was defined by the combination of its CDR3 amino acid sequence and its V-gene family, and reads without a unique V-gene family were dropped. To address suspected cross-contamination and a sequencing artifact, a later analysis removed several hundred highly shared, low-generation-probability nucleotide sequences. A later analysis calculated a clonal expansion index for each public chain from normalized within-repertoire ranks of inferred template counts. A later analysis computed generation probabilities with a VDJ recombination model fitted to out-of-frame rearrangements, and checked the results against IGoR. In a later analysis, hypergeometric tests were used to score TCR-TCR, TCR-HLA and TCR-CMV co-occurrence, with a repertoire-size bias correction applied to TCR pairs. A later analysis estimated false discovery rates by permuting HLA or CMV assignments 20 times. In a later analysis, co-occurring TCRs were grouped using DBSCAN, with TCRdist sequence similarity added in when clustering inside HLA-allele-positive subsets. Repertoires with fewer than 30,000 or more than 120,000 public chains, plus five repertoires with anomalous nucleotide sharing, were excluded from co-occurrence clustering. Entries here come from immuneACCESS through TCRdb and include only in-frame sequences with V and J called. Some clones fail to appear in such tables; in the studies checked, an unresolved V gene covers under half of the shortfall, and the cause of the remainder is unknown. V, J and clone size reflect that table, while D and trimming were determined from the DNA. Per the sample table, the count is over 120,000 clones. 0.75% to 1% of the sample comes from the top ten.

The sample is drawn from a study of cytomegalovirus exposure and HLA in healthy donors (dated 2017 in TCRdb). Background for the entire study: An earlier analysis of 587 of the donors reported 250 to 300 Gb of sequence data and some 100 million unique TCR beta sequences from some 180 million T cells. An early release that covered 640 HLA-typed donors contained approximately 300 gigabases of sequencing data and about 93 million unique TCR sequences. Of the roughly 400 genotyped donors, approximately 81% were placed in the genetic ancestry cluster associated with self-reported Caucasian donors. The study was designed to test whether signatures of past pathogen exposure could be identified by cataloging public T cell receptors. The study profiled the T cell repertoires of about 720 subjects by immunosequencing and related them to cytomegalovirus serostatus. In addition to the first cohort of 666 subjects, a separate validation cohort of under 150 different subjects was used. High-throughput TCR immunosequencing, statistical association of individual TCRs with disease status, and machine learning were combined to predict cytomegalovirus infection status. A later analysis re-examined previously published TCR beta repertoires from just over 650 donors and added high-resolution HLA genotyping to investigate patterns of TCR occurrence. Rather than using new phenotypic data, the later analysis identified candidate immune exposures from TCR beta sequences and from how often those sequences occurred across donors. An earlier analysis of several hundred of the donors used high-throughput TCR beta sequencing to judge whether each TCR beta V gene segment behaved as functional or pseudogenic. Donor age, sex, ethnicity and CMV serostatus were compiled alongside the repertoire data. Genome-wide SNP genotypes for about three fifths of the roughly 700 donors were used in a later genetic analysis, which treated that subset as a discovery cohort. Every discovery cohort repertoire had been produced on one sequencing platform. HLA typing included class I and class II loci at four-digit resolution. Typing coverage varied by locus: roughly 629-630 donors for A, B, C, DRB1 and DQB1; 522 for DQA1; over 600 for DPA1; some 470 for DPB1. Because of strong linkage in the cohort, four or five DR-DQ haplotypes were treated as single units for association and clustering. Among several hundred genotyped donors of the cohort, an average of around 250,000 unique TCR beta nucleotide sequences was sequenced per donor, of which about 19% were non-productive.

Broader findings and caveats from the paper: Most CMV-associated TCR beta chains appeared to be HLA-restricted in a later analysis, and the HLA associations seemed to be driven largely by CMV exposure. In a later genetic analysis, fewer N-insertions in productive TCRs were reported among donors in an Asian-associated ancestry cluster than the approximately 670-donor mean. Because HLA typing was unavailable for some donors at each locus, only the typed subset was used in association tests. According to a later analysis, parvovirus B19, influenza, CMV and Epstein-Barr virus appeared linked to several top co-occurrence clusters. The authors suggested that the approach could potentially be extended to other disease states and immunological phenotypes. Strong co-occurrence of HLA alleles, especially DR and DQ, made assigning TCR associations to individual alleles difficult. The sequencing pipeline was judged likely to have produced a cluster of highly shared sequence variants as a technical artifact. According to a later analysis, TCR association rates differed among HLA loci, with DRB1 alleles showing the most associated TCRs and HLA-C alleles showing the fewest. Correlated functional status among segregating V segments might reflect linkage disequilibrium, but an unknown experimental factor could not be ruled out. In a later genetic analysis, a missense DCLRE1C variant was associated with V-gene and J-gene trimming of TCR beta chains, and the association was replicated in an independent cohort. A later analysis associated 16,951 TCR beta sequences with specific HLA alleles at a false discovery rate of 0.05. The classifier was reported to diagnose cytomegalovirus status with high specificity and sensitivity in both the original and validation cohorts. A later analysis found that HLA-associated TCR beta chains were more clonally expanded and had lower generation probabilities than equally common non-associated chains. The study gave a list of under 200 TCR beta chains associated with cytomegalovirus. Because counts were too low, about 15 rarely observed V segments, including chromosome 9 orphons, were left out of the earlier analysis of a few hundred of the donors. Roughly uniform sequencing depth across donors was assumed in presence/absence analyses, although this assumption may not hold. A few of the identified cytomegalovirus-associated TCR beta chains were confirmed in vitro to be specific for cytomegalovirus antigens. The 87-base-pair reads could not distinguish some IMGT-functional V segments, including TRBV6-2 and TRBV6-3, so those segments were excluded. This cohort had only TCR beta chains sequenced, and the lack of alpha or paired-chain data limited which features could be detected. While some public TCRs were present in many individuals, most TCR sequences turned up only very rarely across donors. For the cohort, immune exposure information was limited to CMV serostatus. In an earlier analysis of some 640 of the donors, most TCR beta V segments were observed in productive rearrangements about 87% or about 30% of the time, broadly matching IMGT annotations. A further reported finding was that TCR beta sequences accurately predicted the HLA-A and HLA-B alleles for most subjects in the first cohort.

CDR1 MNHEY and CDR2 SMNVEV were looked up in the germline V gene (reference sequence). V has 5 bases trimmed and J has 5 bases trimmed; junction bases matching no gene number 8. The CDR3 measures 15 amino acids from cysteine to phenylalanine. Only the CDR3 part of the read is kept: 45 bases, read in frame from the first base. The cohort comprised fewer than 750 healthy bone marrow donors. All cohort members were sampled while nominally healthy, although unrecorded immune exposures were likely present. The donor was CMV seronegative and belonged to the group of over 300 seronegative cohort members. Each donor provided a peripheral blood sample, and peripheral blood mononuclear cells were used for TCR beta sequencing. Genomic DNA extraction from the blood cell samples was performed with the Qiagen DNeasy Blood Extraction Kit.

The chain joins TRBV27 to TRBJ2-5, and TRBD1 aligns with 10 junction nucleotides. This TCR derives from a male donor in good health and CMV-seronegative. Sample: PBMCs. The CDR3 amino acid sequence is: CASSQTPGQGETQYF. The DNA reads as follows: TGTGCCAGCAGTCAAACTCCGGGACAGGGGGAGACCCAGTACTTC.